This T cell receptor beta chain stems from a study of T cells after yellow fever vaccination (dated by TCRdb to the late 2010s). A note on the overall study: The SMART-Seq v4 Ultra Low Input RNA kit was used to prepare libraries from fractions with low cell numbers. To follow T-cell clones before and after primary and booster YFV17D yellow fever vaccination, bulk TCR alpha and beta repertoires were sequenced over time. Two healthy male donors, one aged 18 to 29 and one aged 30 to 40 years, made up the cohort. Bulk PBMC replicates and cell subsets were isolated from blood drawn at multiple timepoints before and after both primary and secondary immunization.

Study-wide conclusions, independent of this receptor: The study included only a couple of donors, which limits how far the findings can be generalized. A small share of clonotypes occurred in both CD4 and CD8 compartments, likely arising from convergent recombination. Compared with the primary T-cell response, the secondary T-cell response was faster but weaker, reaching its peak on day 5 rather than on day 15. After the booster, most of the clones that had expanded following primary vaccination were detected again (around 97% of CD4 and 80% to 90% of CD8), which suggests that memory was broadly maintained. Computational filtering was required because FACS-sorted repertoires could contain abundant contaminating clonotypes from the bulk population.

Synthesis of TCR cDNA relied on 5'RACE template switching, a step that introduced a universal primer site along with unique molecular identifiers. Priming of cDNA synthesis was performed from both the TCR alpha and TCR beta constant segments. Library amplification used two PCR steps, and the second PCR step added sample barcodes and sequencing adapters. Sequencing of libraries was performed on Illumina HiSeq 2500 (2x100 bp) or NovaSeq (2x150 bp). In the authors' own workflow: MIGEC was used to demultiplex reads and collapse the reads into UMI consensus sequences, and MiXCR was used for V(D)J alignment. Using edgeR on replicate PBMC samples, clonotypes were called vaccine-responding if FDR was below 0.01 and the log2 fold change was above 5 up to day 15. Each bulk clonotype was labeled CD4 or CD8 based on which sequenced repertoire, CD4 or CD8, contained the clonotype at higher abundance. TCRdb cleaned the public reads at Q25 with fastp, built clones with MiXCR and kept in-frame beta chains. Each record represents a unique CDR3 protein, reported with the most common genes and DNA among its rows. TCRdb's processing, not the study's, gives the V and J calls here. The sample includes 450,000 to 550,000 distinct CDR3 sequences, with 21% observed a single time. The top ten hold about a sixth of the sample.

The intended sense of this specimen's treatment or condition label: live attenuated yellow fever vaccine strain. Two biological replicates of bulk PBMCs were collected at each blood-draw timepoint. A standard Ficoll-Paque protocol was used to isolate PBMCs from peripheral blood. TriZol was used to extract RNA from bulk PBMCs, from CD4 and CD8 fractions, and from dextramer-positive and dextramer-negative fractions. With respect to this clonotype: No cognate antigen has been identified for it. No much larger clone is present one base from it, and per-base qualities are unavailable.

The sequencing here drew on PBMCs, taken approximately 22 days after the first yellow fever vaccination. This receptor was identified in a man aged 18 to 29 who received the YFV17D yellow fever vaccine.

The sequenced DNA is TGTGCCAGCAGTCTCCGGGCCGCAGGGGTAGGCATTCAGTACTTC. Translated, this gives CASSLRAAGVGIQYF. The chain is encoded by TRBV12-3 or TRBV12-4 joined to TRBJ2-4; tentative D gene TRBD1, with 6 bases matching. V and J lose 5 bases and 9 bases, and a span of 20 bases separates them. The CDR3 sequence holds 15 residues, the cysteine and phenylalanine included. The DNA shown is the 45-base CDR3, in frame from base 1.